These T cell receptor beta chains were read from a single sample in a study of blood T cell repertoires in COVID-19. Measured with immunoSEQ multiplex PCR; TCRdb has only the in-frame clones, and not every one. The sample has about 160,000 clones; 80% to 90% are singletons. The specimen sequenced was peripheral blood. The receptors were gathered from a man aged 65-85 years with acute or convalescent COVID-19. CDR3s include the opening cysteine and the closing phenylalanine or tryptophan. The order of the fields is clone size, J gene, D gene, V gene, CDR3 length, CDR3 protein, CDR3 DNA. D genes are given only for firm matches. Rows give clone size only sometimes, using once, few, many, or a class for an expanded clone.

- TRBJ2-7 - TRBV4-1 15 CASSQDDAGLPEQYF TGCGCCAGCAGCCAAGACGATGCGGGGCTCCCTGAGCAGTACTTC
- TRBJ1-2 - TRBV9 12 CASSVHSYGYTF TGTGCCAGCAGCGTACATAGCTATGGCTACACCTTC
- TRBJ2-5 TRBD1 TRBV12-5 15 CASVQRQGFEETQYF TGTGCTAGTGTCCAGAGACAGGGGTTCGAAGAGACCCAGTACTTC
few TRBJ2-5 - TRBV7-9 15 CASSLAQAAGETQYF TGTGCCAGCAGCTTAGCACAGGCGGCGGGGGAGACCCAGTACTTC
once TRBJ2-7 TRBD1 TRBV5-1 15 CASSVGGAGSYEQYF TGCGCCAGCAGCGTAGGGGGCGCAGGTTCCTACGAGCAGTACTTC
once TRBJ2-5 TRBD1 TRBV7-2 13 CASSLDRGRIQYF TGTGCCAGCAGCTTAGACAGGGGGCGTATCCAGTACTTC
- TRBJ1-1 TRBD1 TRBV6-2/TRBV6-3 12 CASSYWDSEAFF TGTGCCAGCAGTTACTGGGACAGTGAAGCTTTCTTT
- TRBJ2-1 TRBD2 TRBV5-1 16 CASSLGSGGPYNEQFF TGCGCCAGCAGCTTGGGAAGCGGGGGACCCTACAATGAGCAGTTCTTC
few TRBJ1-2 TRBD1 TRBV6-5 13 CASSTQGARGYTF TGTGCCAGCAGTACACAGGGGGCGCGAGGCTACACCTTC
- TRBJ2-7 TRBD2 TRBV28 18 CASSVRGEREGQGSEQYF TGTGCCAGCAGCGTTCGAGGGGAACGGGAGGGCCAAGGAAGCGAGCAGTACTTC
- TRBJ2-3 - TRBV29-1 14 CSVIAQASTDTQYF TGCAGCGTTATAGCACAAGCAAGCACAGATACGCAGTATTTT
- TRBJ1-3 TRBD1 TRBV9 17 CASSREPGTDSGNTIYF TGTGCCAGCAGCAGGGAACCCGGGACAGACTCTGGAAACACCATATATTTT
- TRBJ2-5 TRBD1 TRBV19 15 CASSTGTGGGETQYF TGTGCCAGTAGTACTGGGACAGGGGGCGGTGAGACCCAGTACTTC
- TRBJ1-1 - TRBV7-8 15 CASSLVAWANTEAFF TGTGCCAGCAGCTTAGTGGCTTGGGCGAACACTGAAGCTTTCTTT
few TRBJ2-7 - TRBV30 15 CAWSRPGQRNDEQYF TGTGCCTGGAGTCGACCGGGACAACGGAACGACGAGCAGTACTTC
- TRBJ2-5 - TRBV7-2 15 CASSSLGAAQETQYF TGTGCCAGCAGCTCCTTGGGGGCGGCCCAAGAGACCCAGTACTTC
- TRBJ1-3 - TRBV7-2 12 CASSFNGNTIYF TGTGCCAGCAGCTTCAATGGAAACACCATATATTTT
- TRBJ2-2 TRBD1 TRBV28 15 CASTLQGADTGELFF TGTGCCAGCACCCTACAGGGGGCCGACACCGGGGAGCTGTTTTTT
- TRBJ1-5 - TRBV5-6 13 CASSRTAGQPQHF TGTGCCAGCAGCCGGACAGCAGGACAGCCCCAGCATTTT
- TRBJ2-7 TRBD2 TRBV6-5 14 CASSTGTSMYEQYF TGTGCCAGCAGTACCGGGACTAGCATGTACGAGCAGTACTTC
- TRBJ1-4 TRBD1 TRBV4-3 14 CASRSDRPNEKLFF TGCGCCAGCCGATCGGACAGGCCAAATGAAAAACTGTTTTTT
- TRBJ2-3 TRBD2 TRBV29-1 14 CSVRSTSVTDTQYF TGCAGCGTTCGTTCGACTAGCGTGACAGATACGCAGTATTTT
- TRBJ1-4 TRBD1 TRBV7-9 14 CASSSTGGREKLFF TGTGCCAGCAGCTCGACAGGGGGCCGTGAAAAACTGTTTTTT
- TRBJ2-1 - TRBV5-1 15 CASSTQVSSYNEQFF TGCGCCAGCAGCACGCAGGTGAGCTCCTACAATGAGCAGTTCTTC
few TRBJ2-3 - TRBV4-3 13 CASSQGVTDTQYF TGCGCCAGCAGCCAAGGCGTCACAGATACGCAGTATTTT
- TRBJ1-3 TRBD1 TRBV5-1 17 CASSLEGGARSGNTIYF TGCGCCAGCAGCTTGGAAGGGGGCGCGAGGTCTGGAAACACCATATATTTT
- TRBJ1-1 - TRBV11-2 15 CASSFSPSRVTEAFF TGTGCCAGCAGCTTCTCTCCGAGCCGGGTCACTGAAGCTTTCTTT
- TRBJ1-2 TRBD1 TRBV4-1 16 CASSQPGTGGTYGYTF TGCGCCAGCAGCCAACCCGGGACAGGGGGGACGTATGGCTACACCTTC
- TRBJ1-4 TRBD1 TRBV19 13 CATEDRTSEKLFF TGTGCCACCGAGGACAGGACGAGTGAAAAACTGTTTTTT
- TRBJ2-1 TRBD2 TRBV27 16 CASSFALAGGPNEQFF TGTGCCAGCAGTTTTGCCCTAGCGGGAGGTCCCAATGAGCAGTTCTTC
- TRBJ2-1 TRBD2 TRBV5-1 15 CASSLGSRGVNEQFF TGCGCCAGCAGCTTGGGTAGTCGGGGGGTCAATGAGCAGTTCTTC
- TRBJ2-2 - TRBV7-2 16 CASSLVGSGNTGELFF TGTGCCAGCAGCTTAGTTGGTAGCGGGAACACCGGGGAGCTGTTTTTT
once TRBJ1-4 TRBD1 TRBV5-5 15 CASSLFGTANEKLFF TGTGCCAGCAGCTTGTTCGGGACAGCGAATGAAAAACTGTTTTTT
- TRBJ2-7 - TRBV5-3 14 CARSLTTKDYEQYF TGTGCCAGAAGCTTGACGACTAAAGACTACGAGCAGTACTTC
few TRBJ2-6 TRBD1 TRBV13 18 CASSSGTAIVSGANVLTF TGTGCCAGCAGCTCCGGGACAGCGATCGTCTCTGGGGCCAACGTCCTGACTTTC
- TRBJ2-2 TRBD2 TRBV7-3 18 CASSLKTSGASNTGELFF TGTGCCAGCAGCTTAAAGACTAGCGGAGCCTCGAACACCGGGGAGCTGTTTTTT
few TRBJ2-5 TRBD2 TRBV3-1/TRBV3-2 18 CASSQGTQLAGRRETQYF TGTGCCAGCAGCCAAGGGACCCAGCTAGCGGGACGACGAGAGACCCAGTACTTC
- TRBJ2-7 TRBD2 TRBV3-1/TRBV3-2 16 CASSQGWAGGSYEQYF TGTGCCAGCAGCCAAGGCTGGGCGGGGGGGTCCTACGAGCAGTACTTC
once TRBJ1-4 TRBD1 TRBV25-1 16 CASSVLRGGVDEKLFF TGTGCCAGCAGTGTTTTGCGAGGGGGCGTGGATGAAAAACTGTTTTTT
once TRBJ2-1 TRBD1 TRBV5-4 16 CASSLQGRSKVDEQFF TGTGCCAGCAGCTTACAGGGGCGGTCCAAAGTCGATGAGCAGTTCTTC
- TRBJ2-3 - TRBV28 16 CASRAPGLSSTDTQYF TGTGCCAGCAGAGCCCCGGGACTTTCTAGCACAGATACGCAGTATTTT
- TRBJ1-1 TRBD1 TRBV10-3 14 CAVRQGSRNTEAFF TGTGCCGTCCGACAGGGGAGCAGGAACACTGAAGCTTTCTTT
- TRBJ2-1 TRBD1 TRBV2 15 CASSEEGQGYNEQFF TGTGCCAGCAGTGAAGAGGGACAGGGCTACAATGAGCAGTTCTTC
once TRBJ1-2 TRBD1 TRBV14 14 CASSRDSRVYGYTF TGTGCCAGCAGCAGGGACAGCAGAGTCTATGGCTACACCTTC